The entry below describes one T cell receptor beta chain. The specificity of this receptor is unknown. Base qualities are not provided; no much larger clone lies one nucleotide away. The data belong to a study of blood T cell repertoires in COVID-19 (dated by TCRdb to the early 2020s). At the level of the whole study: Samples covering the acute and convalescent phases of COVID-19 were provided by collaborators in the United States, Italy and Spain. The prospective study material was composed of cDNA or gDNA derived from T cells, B-cell-depleted T cells, or PBMCs. Deeply sampled blood TCRbeta repertoires from subjects exposed to, actively infected with, or recovered from COVID-19 were included in the dataset. The repertoires were made available in a free public database intended to serve as a resource for research on the immune response to SARS-CoV-2. Samples were obtained from the ongoing ImmuneRACE study (first 160 participants) and from some 1,300 subjects provided by 6 global collaborators. A de-identified subject ID, COVID-19 status, age in years and sex were almost always included in the sample metadata. HLA class I and class II types, where available, came from metadata supplied by the sample provider rather than from assay-based typing.

What the authors observed across the whole study: How much clinical and demographic metadata was included differed by source and by participant, and the metadata was provided uncurated.

Enrolling through a virtual design, the prospective study's participants ranged in age from roughly 18 to 89 years and lived across roughly 23 United States geographic areas. Cohort assignment in the prospective study relied on participant-reported clinical history from a screening survey and a study questionnaire. Recovered participants in ImmuneRACE Cohort 3 were defined by two consecutive negative NP/OP PCR tests, clearance by a healthcare professional, or resolution of symptoms. In the prospective study, whole blood, serum and a nasopharyngeal or oropharyngeal swab were collected from each participant by mobile phlebotomists. Participants in the prospective study had the option to provide additional blood draws and questionnaires over a roughly two-month period. Before DNA extraction, blood samples from the prospective study were shipped at room temperature or frozen. TCRbeta CDR3 regions were amplified from genomic DNA by means of the immunoSEQ Assay, a bias-controlled multiplex PCR. As for how the authors treated the data: Nucleated cell counts per sample were estimated from amplification of reference gene primers within the assay. To quantify the absolute abundance of each unique TCRbeta CDR3 rearrangement, sequence reads were collapsed and filtered. For each sample, productive Simpson clonality was calculated as the square root of Simpson's diversity index over productive rearrangements. Not all clones reach the TCRdb copy of this immuneACCESS table, which keeps in-frame sequences only. Checked studies attribute under half of the gap to unresolved V genes and leave the rest unexplained. The DNA gave D and trimming, while V, J and clone size come from that table. The sample table records 310,000 or so clones; 80% to 90% of these occur just once. The top ten clonotypes cover about 9.4% of the sample.

Taken from cysteine to phenylalanine, the CDR3 has 15 residues. This entry keeps only the CDR3 DNA: 45 bases, framed from base 1. V is pruned by 2 bases and J by 2 bases, leaving 3 bases of the junction without a gene match. Taken from the germline V gene (reference sequence), the CDR1 and CDR2 loops are MNHEY and SMNVEV. The source material was PBMCs or T cells enriched from blood (not recorded which). This clonotype was obtained from a young woman who had recovered from COVID-19. This chain joins TRBV27 to TRBJ2-5; a stretch of 9 junction bases matches TRBD1. In nucleotide form, the sequence is TGTGCCAGCAGTTTAACGGGACAGGGACAAGAGACCCAGTACTTC. The encoded protein is CASSLTGQGQETQYF.